These 5 T cell receptor beta chains came from one sample sequenced in a study of a mutant IDH1 vaccine in newly diagnosed glioma. Profiled with immunoSEQ multiplex PCR; TCRdb holds only in-frame clones, not every one. The sample consists of some 70,000 clones, about four fifths of them appearing once. The time point: baseline, week 1 (first vaccination visit). Treatment defined: pre-vaccination baseline after standard-of-care therapy. The sample was PBMCs, taken from a glioma patient treated with radiotherapy, temozolomide or both. The receptors come from a man aged 50 or older with glioma.

This clone has just a few counts. This chain joins TRBV7-2 and TRBJ1-1; D is possibly TRBD1 (6 bases). The germline V gene has CDR1 SGHTA and CDR2 FQGNSA. Trimming took 5 bases from V and 1 from J, leaving 11 bases between them. This CDR3 is built from 14 residues. CDR3 sequence: CASSRQGTNTEAFF. CDR3 DNA sequence: TGTGCCAGCAGCCGCCAGGGGACGAACACTGAAGCTTTCTTT.

This chain joins TRBV7-6 and TRBJ2-5, with D possibly TRBD2 on 5 matching bases. CDR3 size: 14 residues. The V end was cut by 4 bases, the J end by 1 base, with 10 bases between. From germline, CDR1 is SGHVS and CDR2 FNYEAQ. This chain's CDR3 is CASSSQRFQETQYF. The DNA of the CDR3 is TGTGCCAGCAGCTCGCAGCGGTTCCAAGAGACCCAGTACTTC.

The chain joins TRBV13 to TRBJ1-2, with 12 bases identical to TRBD1. There are 14 residues in the CDR3. Trimming removed 5 bases from V and 4 bases from J; junction bases left unmatched: 2. From germline, CDR1 is PRHDT and CDR2 FYEKMQ (reference sequence). The CDR3 protein is CASSRGQGAYGYTF. CDR3 nucleotides: TGTGCCAGCAGCAGGGGACAGGGGGCCTATGGCTACACCTTC.

The chain recombines TRBV28 with TRBJ2-2; 8 positions match TRBD1. The CDR3 contains 16 residues. V was pared by 8 bases and J by 6 bases, with 14 bases of the junction left unmatched. The germline V gene has CDR1 MDHEN and CDR2 SYDVKM. The CDR3 region has the DNA TGTGCCAGCCTCACCATAAGGACAGGGCTAGCCGGGGAGCTGTTTTTT. This encodes CASLTIRTGLAGELFF.

V gene TRBV10-3 combines with J gene TRBJ2-4; 9 bases are a match to TRBD2. The germline V gene encodes CDR1 ENHRY and CDR2 SYGVKD. V shed 2 bases and J 11 bases; nucleotides not matched to a gene: 4. This CDR3 spans 13 amino acids. The CDR3 DNA follows: TGTGCCATCAGTGAGAAGCGGGAGGAGGTTCAGTACTTC. It encodes CAISEKREEVQYF.